This T cell receptor (beta chain) was recorded in a study of identical twins. TCRdb re-called the 5' RACE reads through MiXCR, storing one row per CDR3 protein. Of about 460,000 distinct CDR3 sequences in the sample, 11% to 15% are singletons; the top ten hold about 0.52%. Study-level findings and limits: For cord blood, abundant beta clonotypes had fewer insertions, unlike memory repertoires, which showed none.

Trimming cost V 6 bases and J 11 bases; bases outside gene matches: 9. This CDR3 is 12 amino acids long. Germline V gives CDR1 SGHVS, CDR2 FQNEAQ. This clonotype was seen a few times. Its antigen is still unknown. These data were also reused for a study on yellow fever vaccine responses in identical twins. From that report: Twin vaccine T cell responses reportedly seemed partly convergent, partly personalized.

Sequencing input: CD4+ T cells sorted from blood. The receptor's source is a woman younger than 30 in good health. V usage is TRBV7-8 and J usage is TRBJ1-2; 7 bases match TRBD1. Here the CDR3 reads CASRTGDSPYTF. In DNA, the CDR3 is TGTGCCAGCAGAACGGGGGACAGCCCGTACACCTTC.